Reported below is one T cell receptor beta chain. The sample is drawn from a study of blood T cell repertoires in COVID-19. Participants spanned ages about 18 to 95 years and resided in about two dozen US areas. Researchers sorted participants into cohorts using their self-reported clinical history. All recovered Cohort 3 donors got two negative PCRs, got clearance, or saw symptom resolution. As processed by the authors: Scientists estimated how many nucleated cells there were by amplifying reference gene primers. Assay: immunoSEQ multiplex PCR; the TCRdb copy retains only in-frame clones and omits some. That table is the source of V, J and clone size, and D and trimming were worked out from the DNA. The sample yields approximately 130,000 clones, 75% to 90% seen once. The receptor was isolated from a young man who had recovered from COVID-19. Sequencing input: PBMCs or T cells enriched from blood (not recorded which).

The CDR3: CASRPPGTSGGANTGELFF. CDR3 DNA: TGTGCCAGCAGGCCCCCCGGGACTAGCGGGGGAGCGAACACCGGGGAGCTGTTTTTT. The rearrangement uses TRBV2 and TRBJ2-2, with 14 bases fitting TRBD2. CDR1 is SNHLY, CDR2 FYNNEI, per germline. The V and J ends lost 6 bases and 0 bases, in that order; junction bases with no gene match: 9. CDR3 length: 19 amino acids.